This TCR beta chain is from a study of cytomegalovirus exposure and HLA in healthy donors. Comments on this clone: Antigen unknown.

Trimming cost V 5 bases and J 6 bases, with 17 bases left between them. The germline V gene has CDR1 MRHNA and CDR2 SNTAGT. This CDR3 contains 14 residues. Findings of the study overall: What a later analysis showed was that several of the most significant clusters appeared linked to common viral pathogens. Fewer N-insertions than the roughly 630-donor mean were reportedly shown by an Asian-associated ancestry cluster in a later analysis. Relative to equally common others, HLA-associated TCR beta chains showed greater clonal expansion in a later analysis. Earlier analysis looked at TCR beta V segments, and most were productive about 87% or about 30% of the time.

The PCR contained 60 Vbeta and 13 Jbeta primers. Produced via immunoSEQ multiplex PCR; TCRdb's table is partial and in-frame only. The sample has about 110,000 clones; less than 80% are singletons. This clonotype was sampled from a woman aged 45-59 years in good health and CMV-seropositive. The chain carries TRBV6-4 and TRBJ2-7, with D perhaps matching TRBD2 (6 bases). Sequenced sample: PBMCs. Written as DNA, the CDR3 is TGTGCCAGCAGTCCCTTCGGAGGGTCCGGCGAGCAGTACTTC. Encoded protein: CASSPFGGSGEQYF.